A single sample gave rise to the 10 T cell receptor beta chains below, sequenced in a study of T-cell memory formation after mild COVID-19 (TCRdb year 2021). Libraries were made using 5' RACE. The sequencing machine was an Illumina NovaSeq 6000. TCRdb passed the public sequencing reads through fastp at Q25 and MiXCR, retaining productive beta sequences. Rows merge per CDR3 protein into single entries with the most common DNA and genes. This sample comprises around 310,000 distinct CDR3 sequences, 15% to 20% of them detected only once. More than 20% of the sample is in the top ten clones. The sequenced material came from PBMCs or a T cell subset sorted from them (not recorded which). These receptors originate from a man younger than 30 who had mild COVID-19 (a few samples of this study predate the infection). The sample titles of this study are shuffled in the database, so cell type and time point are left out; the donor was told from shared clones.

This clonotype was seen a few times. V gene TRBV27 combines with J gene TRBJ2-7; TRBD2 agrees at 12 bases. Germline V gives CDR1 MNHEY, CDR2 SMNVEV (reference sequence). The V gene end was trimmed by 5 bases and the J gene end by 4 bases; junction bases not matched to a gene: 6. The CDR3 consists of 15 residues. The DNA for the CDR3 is TGTGCCAGCAGTGGCTGGACTAGCGGGACATACGAGCAGTACGTC. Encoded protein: CASSGWTSGTYEQYV.

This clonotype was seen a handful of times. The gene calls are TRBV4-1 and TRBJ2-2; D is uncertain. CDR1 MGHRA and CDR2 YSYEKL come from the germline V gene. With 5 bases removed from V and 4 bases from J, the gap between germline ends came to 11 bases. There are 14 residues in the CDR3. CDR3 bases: TGCGCCAGCAGCACGACGGCTAGCACCGGGGAGCTGTTTTTT. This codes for CASSTTASTGELFF.

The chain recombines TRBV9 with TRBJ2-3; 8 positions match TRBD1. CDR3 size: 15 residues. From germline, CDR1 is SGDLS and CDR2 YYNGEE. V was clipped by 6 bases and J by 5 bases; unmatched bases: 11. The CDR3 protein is CASNPQGVRGDTQYF. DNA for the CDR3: TGTGCCAGCAACCCACAGGGGGTACGGGGAGATACGCAGTATTTT.

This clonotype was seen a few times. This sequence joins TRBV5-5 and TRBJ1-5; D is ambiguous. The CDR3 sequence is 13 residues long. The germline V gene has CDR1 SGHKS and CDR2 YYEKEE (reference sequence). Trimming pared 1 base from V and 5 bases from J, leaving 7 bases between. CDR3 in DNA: TGTGCCAGCAGCTTGCGGGTGGATCAGCCCCAGCATTTT. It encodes CASSLRVDQPQHF.

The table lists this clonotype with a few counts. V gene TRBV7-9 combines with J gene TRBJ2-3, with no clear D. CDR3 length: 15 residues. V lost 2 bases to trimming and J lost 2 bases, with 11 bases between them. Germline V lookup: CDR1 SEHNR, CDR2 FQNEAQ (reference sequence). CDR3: CASSLRGGTTDTQYF. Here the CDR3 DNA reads TGTGCCAGCAGCTTACGCGGCGGAACCACAGATACGCAGTATTTT.

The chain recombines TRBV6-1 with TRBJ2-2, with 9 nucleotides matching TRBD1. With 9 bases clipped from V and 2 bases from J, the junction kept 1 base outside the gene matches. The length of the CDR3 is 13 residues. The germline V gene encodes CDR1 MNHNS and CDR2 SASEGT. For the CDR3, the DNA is TGTGCCAGGGGACAGGGTAACACCGGGGAGCTGTTTTTT. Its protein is CARGQGNTGELFF.

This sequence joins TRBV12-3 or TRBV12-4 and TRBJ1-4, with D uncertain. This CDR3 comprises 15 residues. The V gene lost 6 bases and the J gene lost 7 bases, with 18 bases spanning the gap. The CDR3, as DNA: TGTGCCAGCAGCCCTACGACCGGCGCGGGTGAAAAACTGTTTTTT. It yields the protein CASSPTTGAGEKLFF.

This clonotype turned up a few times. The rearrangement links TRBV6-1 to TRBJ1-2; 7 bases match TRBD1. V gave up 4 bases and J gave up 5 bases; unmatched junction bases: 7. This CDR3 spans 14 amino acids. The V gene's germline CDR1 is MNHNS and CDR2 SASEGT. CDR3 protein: CASSANRGGYGYTF. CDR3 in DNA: TGTGCCAGCAGTGCAAACAGGGGTGGGTATGGCTACACCTTC.

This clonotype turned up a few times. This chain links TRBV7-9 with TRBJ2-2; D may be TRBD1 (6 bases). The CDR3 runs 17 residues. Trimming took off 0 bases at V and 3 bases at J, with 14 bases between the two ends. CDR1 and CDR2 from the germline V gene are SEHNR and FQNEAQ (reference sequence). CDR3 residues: CASSLAGQSTDTGELFF. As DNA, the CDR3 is TGTGCCAGCAGCTTAGCGGGACAATCAACGGACACCGGGGAGCTGTTTTTT.

The CDR3 protein is CASSYSESAVNEQFF. The DNA of the CDR3 is TGTGCCAGCAGTTACTCGGAGAGCGCAGTCAATGAGCAGTTCTTC. The V and J genes are TRBV6-5 and TRBJ2-1; D gene uncertain. Germline loops: CDR1 MNHEY, CDR2 SVGAGI. The V and J ends lost 0 bases and 6 bases respectively, with 12 bases between them. The CDR3 runs 15 residues.